The clone carrying this TCR delta chain was seen more than once but under ten times. A far larger clone is off by one base, so a read error is likely. Other DNA sequences in this sample translate to the same CDR3. The data originate from a study of γδ T cells in repeated Plasmodium falciparum infection. This CDR3 region has 19 residues. Germline V CDR1 and CDR2: GEAIGNYY, EKD. With CATT, TCRdb re-called clones from the multiplex PCR reads. The sample lists 80,000 to 95,000 delta-chain clones; roughly 1.4% were seen once. Flow sorting of PBMC yielded separate Vgamma9/Vdelta2+ and Vdelta2-negative gammadelta T cell populations for bulk repertoire analysis.

No J gene was assigned, while the V gene was called as TRDV2; the listed D gene, TRDD3, was not tested against the DNA. Specimen: gamma-delta T cells from blood. This TCR derives from a pool of human donors (malaria-infected and uninfected, not separated). The CDR3 bases are TGTGCCTGTGACACCGTTTATGGGATGGGGGAGCTGTACACCGATAAACTCATCTTC. This translates into CACDTVYGMGELYTDKLIF.